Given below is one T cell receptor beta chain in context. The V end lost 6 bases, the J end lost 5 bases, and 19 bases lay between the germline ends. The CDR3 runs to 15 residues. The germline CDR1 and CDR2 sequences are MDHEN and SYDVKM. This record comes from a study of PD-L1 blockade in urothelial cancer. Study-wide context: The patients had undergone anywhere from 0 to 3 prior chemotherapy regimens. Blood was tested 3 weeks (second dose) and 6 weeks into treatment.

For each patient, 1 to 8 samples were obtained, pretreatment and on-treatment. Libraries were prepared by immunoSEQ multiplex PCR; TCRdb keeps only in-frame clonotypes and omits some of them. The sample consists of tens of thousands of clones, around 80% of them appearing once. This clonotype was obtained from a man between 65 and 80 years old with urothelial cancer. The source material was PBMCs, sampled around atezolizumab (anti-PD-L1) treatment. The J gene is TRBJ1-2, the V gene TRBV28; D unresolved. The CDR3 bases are TGTGCCAGCAGGGGTACAATGAGGCAACGGTATGGCTACACCTTC. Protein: CASRGTMRQRYGYTF.